The rows below give T cell receptor beta chains drawn from one sample of a study of blood T cell repertoires in COVID-19. Libraries were prepared by immunoSEQ multiplex PCR; TCRdb keeps only in-frame clonotypes and omits some of them. Here the sample spans 150,000 to 180,000 clones, about 90% being singletons. The sequenced sample consisted of peripheral blood. These receptors all stem from a man aged 50-60 years with acute or convalescent COVID-19. The CDR3 runs from the conserved cysteine through the conserved F or W. Each record gives: V gene, clone size, D gene, J gene, CDR3 protein, CDR3 DNA. D genes are given only for firm matches. Expanded clones are given a class, and other clones once, few, many or no size at all.

v_call: TRBV7-2
clone_size: NA
d_call: NA
j_call: TRBJ1-2
cdr3_aa: CASSLWEGSGYTF
cdr3_nt: TGTGCCAGCAGCCTATGGGAGGGGTCGGGCTACACCTTC

v_call: TRBV9
clone_size: NA
d_call: TRBD1
j_call: TRBJ2-1
cdr3_aa: CASSPRDRYYNEQFF
cdr3_nt: TGTGCCAGCAGCCCTCGGGACAGGTATTACAATGAGCAGTTCTTC

v_call: TRBV18
clone_size: NA
d_call: TRBD2
j_call: TRBJ2-7
cdr3_aa: CASSPGLVSYEQYF
cdr3_nt: TGTGCCAGCTCACCAGGACTAGTCTCCTACGAGCAGTACTTC

v_call: TRBV6-5
clone_size: NA
d_call: TRBD1
j_call: TRBJ2-7
cdr3_aa: CASSRDRGHEQYF
cdr3_nt: TGTGCCAGCAGCCGCGACAGGGGCCACGAGCAGTACTTC

v_call: TRBV5-6
clone_size: NA
d_call: TRBD1
j_call: TRBJ2-4
cdr3_aa: CASRRGGANIQYF
cdr3_nt: TGTGCCAGCAGACGAGGGGGCGCAAACATTCAGTACTTC

v_call: TRBV28
clone_size: NA
d_call: TRBD2
j_call: TRBJ2-7
cdr3_aa: CASTEPGGFYEQYF
cdr3_nt: TGTGCCAGCACCGAACCGGGAGGCTTCTACGAGCAGTACTTC

v_call: TRBV7-9
clone_size: NA
d_call: TRBD1
j_call: TRBJ2-1
cdr3_aa: CASRWGQSYNEQFF
cdr3_nt: TGTGCCAGCAGGTGGGGACAGAGTTACAATGAGCAGTTCTTC

v_call: TRBV6-1
clone_size: NA
d_call: NA
j_call: TRBJ1-6
cdr3_aa: CASSEMGAYNSPLHF
cdr3_nt: TGTGCCAGCAGTGAAATGGGAGCCTATAATTCACCCCTCCACTTT

v_call: TRBV28
clone_size: NA
d_call: NA
j_call: TRBJ1-4
cdr3_aa: CASSLRGVEKLFF
cdr3_nt: TGTGCCAGCAGCCTTCGGGGGGTCGAAAAACTGTTTTTT

v_call: TRBV6-2/TRBV6-3
clone_size: NA
d_call: TRBD1
j_call: TRBJ1-1
cdr3_aa: CASSYWGRGPEAFF
cdr3_nt: TGTGCCAGCAGTTACTGGGGCAGGGGGCCTGAAGCTTTCTTT

v_call: TRBV28
clone_size: NA
d_call: NA
j_call: TRBJ2-5
cdr3_aa: CASSSAGGGEETQYF
cdr3_nt: TGTGCCAGCAGTTCAGCTGGCGGAGGGGAAGAGACCCAGTACTTC

v_call: TRBV27
clone_size: NA
d_call: NA
j_call: TRBJ1-3
cdr3_aa: CASSFDPTGGNTIYF
cdr3_nt: TGTGCCAGCAGTTTTGACCCCACAGGGGGAAACACCATATATTTT

v_call: TRBV27
clone_size: NA
d_call: NA
j_call: TRBJ1-6
cdr3_aa: CASRGLGGARFSYNSPLHF
cdr3_nt: TGTGCCAGCAGGGGTCTGGGGGGGGCCAGGTTTTCCTATAATTCACCCCTCCACTTT

v_call: TRBV9
clone_size: NA
d_call: NA
j_call: TRBJ1-3
cdr3_aa: CASSAEQGPQRDTIYF
cdr3_nt: TGTGCCAGCAGCGCCGAACAGGGTCCACAACGGGACACCATATATTTT

v_call: TRBV20-1
clone_size: NA
d_call: TRBD1
j_call: TRBJ1-1
cdr3_aa: CSASGQGGTEAFF
cdr3_nt: TGCAGTGCTAGTGGACAGGGGGGGACTGAAGCTTTCTTT

v_call: TRBV5-1
clone_size: NA
d_call: TRBD2
j_call: TRBJ2-3
cdr3_aa: CASSFTSGGYTDTQYF
cdr3_nt: TGCGCCAGCAGCTTTACTAGCGGGGGATACACAGATACGCAGTATTTT

v_call: TRBV9
clone_size: NA
d_call: TRBD2
j_call: TRBJ2-2
cdr3_aa: CASSVALREANTGELFF
cdr3_nt: TGTGCCAGCAGCGTAGCCCTGCGGGAGGCCAACACCGGGGAGCTGTTTTTT

v_call: TRBV2
clone_size: NA
d_call: NA
j_call: TRBJ1-4
cdr3_aa: CASRAQGATNEKLFF
cdr3_nt: TGTGCCAGCAGGGCCCAGGGTGCCACTAATGAAAAACTGTTTTTT

v_call: TRBV28
clone_size: once
d_call: NA
j_call: TRBJ1-5
cdr3_aa: CASSFWTVKGSNQPQHF
cdr3_nt: TGTGCCAGCAGTTTTTGGACAGTGAAGGGAAGCAATCAGCCCCAGCATTTT

v_call: TRBV14
clone_size: NA
d_call: TRBD2
j_call: TRBJ2-1
cdr3_aa: CASSQSASGSRFF
cdr3_nt: TGTGCCAGCAGCCAGTCCGCTAGCGGGAGCCGTTTCTTC

v_call: TRBV28
clone_size: few
d_call: NA
j_call: TRBJ2-7
cdr3_aa: CASSLTLFRAGSYEQYF
cdr3_nt: TGTGCCAGCAGCCTCACACTGTTCCGGGCGGGCTCCTACGAGCAGTACTTC

v_call: TRBV7-3
clone_size: once
d_call: TRBD1
j_call: TRBJ2-1
cdr3_aa: CASSSQGASYNEQFF
cdr3_nt: TGTGCCAGCAGCTCACAGGGGGCTTCCTACAATGAGCAGTTCTTC

v_call: TRBV5-1
clone_size: NA
d_call: TRBD1
j_call: TRBJ1-5
cdr3_aa: CASSPTGTDNQPQHF
cdr3_nt: TGCGCCAGCAGCCCAACCGGGACAGATAATCAGCCCCAGCATTTT

v_call: TRBV6-6
clone_size: NA
d_call: TRBD1
j_call: TRBJ1-5
cdr3_aa: CASSRDRGNQPQHF
cdr3_nt: TGTGCCAGCAGTCGGGACAGGGGGAATCAGCCCCAGCATTTT

v_call: TRBV7-9
clone_size: NA
d_call: NA
j_call: TRBJ1-3
cdr3_aa: CASRGVGNTIYF
cdr3_nt: TGTGCCAGCAGGGGAGTCGGAAACACCATATATTTT

v_call: TRBV7-2
clone_size: NA
d_call: NA
j_call: TRBJ2-3
cdr3_aa: CASSLAGLASGDTQYF
cdr3_nt: TGTGCCAGCAGCTTAGCGGGTTTGGCATCGGGGGATACGCAGTATTTT

v_call: TRBV7-2
clone_size: NA
d_call: TRBD2
j_call: TRBJ2-7
cdr3_aa: CASSSGETSRRMQYF
cdr3_nt: TGTGCCAGCAGCTCGGGCGAGACTAGCAGAAGGATGCAGTACTTC

v_call: TRBV25-1
clone_size: NA
d_call: NA
j_call: TRBJ2-7
cdr3_aa: CASSEAGPYEQYF
cdr3_nt: TGTGCCAGCAGTGAGGCAGGGCCCTACGAGCAGTACTTC

v_call: TRBV7-2
clone_size: few
d_call: NA
j_call: TRBJ2-1
cdr3_aa: CASSFWTENNEQFF
cdr3_nt: TGTGCCAGCAGCTTCTGGACAGAGAATAATGAGCAGTTCTTC

v_call: TRBV15
clone_size: NA
d_call: TRBD1
j_call: TRBJ1-5
cdr3_aa: CATSGVLRGTGNQPQHF
cdr3_nt: TGTGCCACCAGCGGGGTCCTGAGGGGGACAGGCAATCAGCCCCAGCATTTT

v_call: TRBV29-1
clone_size: NA
d_call: NA
j_call: TRBJ2-2
cdr3_aa: CSVRRDPRRTGELFF
cdr3_nt: TGCAGCGTTCGGCGGGACCCCCGACGGACCGGGGAGCTGTTTTTT

v_call: TRBV11-2
clone_size: once
d_call: NA
j_call: TRBJ2-1
cdr3_aa: CASSLDQRGSPAPNEQFF
cdr3_nt: TGTGCCAGCAGCTTAGATCAGAGGGGGTCTCCCGCCCCCAATGAGCAGTTCTTC

v_call: TRBV7-9
clone_size: NA
d_call: TRBD2
j_call: TRBJ2-5
cdr3_aa: CASSLGLAGGQETQYF
cdr3_nt: TGTGCCAGCAGCTTGGGACTAGCGGGAGGGCAAGAGACCCAGTACTTC

v_call: TRBV14
clone_size: NA
d_call: NA
j_call: TRBJ2-3
cdr3_aa: CASSLQGWADTQYF
cdr3_nt: TGTGCCAGCAGCCTACAGGGTTGGGCAGATACGCAGTATTTT

v_call: TRBV28
clone_size: NA
d_call: TRBD1
j_call: TRBJ2-7
cdr3_aa: CASSSPGQGYEQYF
cdr3_nt: TGTGCCAGCAGTTCCCCGGGACAGGGGTACGAGCAGTACTTC

v_call: TRBV19
clone_size: few
d_call: NA
j_call: TRBJ1-1
cdr3_aa: CASSVGQGNTEAFF
cdr3_nt: TGTGCCAGTAGTGTGGGACAAGGGAACACTGAAGCTTTCTTT

v_call: TRBV7-8
clone_size: NA
d_call: NA
j_call: TRBJ1-1
cdr3_aa: CASSLGTELEAFF
cdr3_nt: TGTGCCAGCAGCTTAGGGACAGAACTAGAAGCTTTCTTT

v_call: TRBV7-2
clone_size: NA
d_call: TRBD1
j_call: TRBJ1-4
cdr3_aa: CASSLLGQVNEKLFF
cdr3_nt: TGTGCCAGCAGCTTATTAGGACAGGTTAATGAAAAACTGTTTTTT

v_call: TRBV19
clone_size: NA
d_call: TRBD1
j_call: TRBJ1-2
cdr3_aa: CASSPQGQGYYGYTF
cdr3_nt: TGTGCCAGTAGTCCCCAAGGACAGGGCTACTATGGCTACACCTTC

v_call: TRBV23-1
clone_size: NA
d_call: TRBD2
j_call: TRBJ2-1
cdr3_aa: CASSPPGLAHFSYNEQFF
cdr3_nt: TGCGCCAGCAGTCCGCCGGGACTAGCCCACTTCTCCTACAATGAGCAGTTCTTC

v_call: TRBV7-2
clone_size: NA
d_call: NA
j_call: TRBJ1-1
cdr3_aa: CASSLAGGTMNTEAFF
cdr3_nt: TGTGCCAGCAGCTTAGCAGGGGGAACCATGAACACTGAAGCTTTCTTT

v_call: TRBV30
clone_size: once
d_call: NA
j_call: TRBJ2-2
cdr3_aa: CARGQGSTGELFF
cdr3_nt: TGTGCCCGGGGGCAGGGGAGCACCGGGGAGCTGTTTTTT

v_call: TRBV10-1
clone_size: few
d_call: NA
j_call: TRBJ1-2
cdr3_aa: CASSSGLFYGYTF
cdr3_nt: TGCGCCAGCTCGTCAGGACTCTTTTATGGCTACACCTTC

v_call: TRBV7-8
clone_size: NA
d_call: NA
j_call: TRBJ1-1
cdr3_aa: CASSLALPTEAFF
cdr3_nt: TGTGCCAGCAGCTTAGCACTGCCGACTGAAGCTTTCTTT

v_call: TRBV2
clone_size: NA
d_call: TRBD2
j_call: TRBJ2-1
cdr3_aa: CASSSRGGPYNEQFF
cdr3_nt: TGTGCCAGCAGTAGTCGCGGGGGGCCCTACAATGAGCAGTTCTTC

v_call: TRBV5-1
clone_size: NA
d_call: TRBD1
j_call: TRBJ2-7
cdr3_aa: CASSTRDRSYEQYF
cdr3_nt: TGCGCCAGCAGCACCCGGGACAGGTCCTACGAGCAGTACTTC

v_call: TRBV7-9
clone_size: NA
d_call: TRBD1
j_call: TRBJ2-3
cdr3_aa: CASSLWQGAGTDTQYF
cdr3_nt: TGTGCCAGCAGCTTATGGCAGGGGGCCGGCACAGATACGCAGTATTTT

v_call: TRBV7-2
clone_size: NA
d_call: NA
j_call: TRBJ1-1
cdr3_aa: CASSLVATTMAFF
cdr3_nt: TGTGCCAGCAGCTTAGTGGCCACAACCATGGCTTTCTTT

v_call: TRBV7-8
clone_size: NA
d_call: TRBD1
j_call: TRBJ1-6
cdr3_aa: CASSWGQVGNSPLHF
cdr3_nt: TGTGCCAGCAGCTGGGGACAGGTTGGGAATTCACCCCTCCACTTT

v_call: TRBV14
clone_size: NA
d_call: TRBD2
j_call: TRBJ2-7
cdr3_aa: CASSQGVSGSIEQYF
cdr3_nt: TGTGCCAGCAGCCAAGGGGTTAGCGGGAGTATCGAGCAGTACTTC

v_call: TRBV7-3
clone_size: NA
d_call: TRBD2
j_call: TRBJ2-3
cdr3_aa: CASSKWAGTRDSDTQYF
cdr3_nt: TGTGCCAGCAGCAAATGGGCCGGGACTAGGGATTCAGATACGCAGTATTTT

v_call: TRBV19
clone_size: NA
d_call: NA
j_call: TRBJ1-5
cdr3_aa: CASSIGGRTNQPQHF
cdr3_nt: TGTGCCAGTAGTATCGGCGGCAGGACAAATCAGCCCCAGCATTTT

v_call: TRBV6-6
clone_size: once
d_call: TRBD1
j_call: TRBJ1-1
cdr3_aa: CASSDREATEAFF
cdr3_nt: TGTGCCAGCAGTGACAGGGAGGCGACTGAAGCTTTCTTT

v_call: TRBV10-3
clone_size: once
d_call: TRBD2
j_call: TRBJ2-7
cdr3_aa: CAISAGPAGGSYEQYF
cdr3_nt: TGTGCCATCAGTGCGGGGCCAGCGGGAGGGTCCTACGAGCAGTACTTC

v_call: TRBV16
clone_size: NA
d_call: NA
j_call: TRBJ1-5
cdr3_aa: CASSQVGWRNQPQHF
cdr3_nt: TGTGCCAGCAGCCAAGTAGGTTGGAGGAATCAGCCCCAGCATTTT

v_call: TRBV5-1
clone_size: NA
d_call: NA
j_call: TRBJ1-4
cdr3_aa: CASSTEGATNEKLFF
cdr3_nt: TGCGCCAGCAGTACCGAGGGAGCAACTAATGAAAAACTGTTTTTT